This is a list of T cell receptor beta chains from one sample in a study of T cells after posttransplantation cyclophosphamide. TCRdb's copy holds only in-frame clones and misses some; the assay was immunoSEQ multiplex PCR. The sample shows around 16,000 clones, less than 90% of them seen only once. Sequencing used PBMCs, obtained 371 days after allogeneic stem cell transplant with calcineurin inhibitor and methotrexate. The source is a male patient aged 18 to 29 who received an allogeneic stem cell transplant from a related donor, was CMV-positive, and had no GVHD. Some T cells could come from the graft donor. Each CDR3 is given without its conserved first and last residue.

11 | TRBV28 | ASSSGDRAGYT
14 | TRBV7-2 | ASSSQTGVSGNTIY
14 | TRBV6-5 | ASSYSPGTGGHEQY
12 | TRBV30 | AWGVGEAKNIQY
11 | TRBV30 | AWSNDFTGELF
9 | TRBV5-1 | ASSLGTEAF
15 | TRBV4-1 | ASSQDPGQNFNQPQH
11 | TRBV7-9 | ASSPTGGYGYT
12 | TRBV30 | AWSGWEGRSPLH
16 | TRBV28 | ASRPGTGAPYSNQPQH
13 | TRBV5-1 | ASSFDRGRGTEAF
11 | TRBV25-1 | ATTPGQGYGYT
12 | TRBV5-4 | ASSLEGRGSEQF
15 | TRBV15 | ATSRDQAKASTDTQY
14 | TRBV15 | ATSTGGLAGTETQY
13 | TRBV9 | ASSGGQVPSYGYT
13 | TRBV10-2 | ACTSGTSSYNEQF
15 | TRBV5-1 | ASSLAGIAGSTDTQY
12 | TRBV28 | ASSTGTRVDEQF
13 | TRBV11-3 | ASSLGTGAKETQY
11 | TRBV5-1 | ASSLERYSEQF
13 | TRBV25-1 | ASSESGTGVQPQH
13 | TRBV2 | ASTGLAGGFNEQF
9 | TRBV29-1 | SVESGRGYT